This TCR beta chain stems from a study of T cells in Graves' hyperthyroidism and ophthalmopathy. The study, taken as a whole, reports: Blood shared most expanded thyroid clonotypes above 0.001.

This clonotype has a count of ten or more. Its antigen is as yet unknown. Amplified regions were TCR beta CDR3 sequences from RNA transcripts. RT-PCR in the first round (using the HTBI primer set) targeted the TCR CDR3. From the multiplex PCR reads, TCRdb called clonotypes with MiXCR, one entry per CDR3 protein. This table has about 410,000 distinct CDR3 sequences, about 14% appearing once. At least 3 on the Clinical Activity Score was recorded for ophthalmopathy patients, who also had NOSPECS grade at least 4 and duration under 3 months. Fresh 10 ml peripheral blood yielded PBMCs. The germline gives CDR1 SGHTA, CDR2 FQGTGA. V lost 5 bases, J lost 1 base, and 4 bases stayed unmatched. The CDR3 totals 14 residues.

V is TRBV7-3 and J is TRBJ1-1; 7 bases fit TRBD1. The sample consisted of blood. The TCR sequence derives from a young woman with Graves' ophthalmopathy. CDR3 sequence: CASSPGQSNTEAFF. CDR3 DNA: TGTGCCAGCAGCCCGGGACAGTCGAACACTGAAGCTTTCTTT.